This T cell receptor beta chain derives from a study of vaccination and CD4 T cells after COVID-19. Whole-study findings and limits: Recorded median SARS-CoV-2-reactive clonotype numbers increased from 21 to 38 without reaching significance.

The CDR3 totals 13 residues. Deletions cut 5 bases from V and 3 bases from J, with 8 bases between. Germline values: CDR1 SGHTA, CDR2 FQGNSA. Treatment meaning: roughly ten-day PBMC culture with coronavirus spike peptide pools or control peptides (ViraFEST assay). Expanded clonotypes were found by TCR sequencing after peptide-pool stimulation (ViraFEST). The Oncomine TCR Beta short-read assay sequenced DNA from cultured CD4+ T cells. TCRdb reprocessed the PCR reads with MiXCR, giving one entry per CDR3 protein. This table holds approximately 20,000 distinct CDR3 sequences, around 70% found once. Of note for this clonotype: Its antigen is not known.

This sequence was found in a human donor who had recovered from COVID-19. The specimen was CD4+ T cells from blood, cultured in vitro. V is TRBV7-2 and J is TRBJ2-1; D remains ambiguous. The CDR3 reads CASSVNLYNEQFF. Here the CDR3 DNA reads TGTGCCAGCAGCGTCAACCTCTACAATGAGCAGTTCTTC.